This is a list of T cell receptor beta chains from one sample in a study of T cells in Graves' hyperthyroidism and ophthalmopathy. MiXCR, run by TCRdb on the multiplex PCR reads, gives a single entry per CDR3 protein. This table holds roughly 380,000 distinct CDR3 sequences, about 19% found once. The sequenced sample consisted of blood. These receptors all stem from a woman aged 18-29 years with Graves' hyperthyroidism. The CDR3 runs from the conserved cysteine through the conserved F or W. Clone size is stated in some rows and not others, as once, few, many or a class when expanded.

v_call	clone_size	cdr3_aa
TRBV10-2	many	CASRVGGNQPQHF
TRBV24-1	many	CATSDREIQETQYF
TRBV15	many	CATSRDPAAYEQYF
TRBV29-1	many	CSGEENTEAFF
TRBV6-1	many	CASSEGLPSTGELFF
TRBV5-1	many	CASSLRLENYGYTF
TRBV5-1	.	CASSLGLRESEAFF
TRBV30	many	CAWSVIRHYEQYF
TRBV9	many	CASSVELEETQYF
TRBV25-1	many	CASSEFAGGQSSYEQYF
TRBV12-3/TRBV12-4	many	CASSLALYGYTF
TRBV4-2	.	CASSQDILGELFF
TRBV18	.	CASSSDTSGANVLTF
TRBV6-1	many	CASTNAGYEQYF
TRBV5-6	many	CASTISGQTYEQYF
TRBV2	many	CAITSGTGSYEQYF
TRBV2	many	CASIHLVGLAGGYEQYF
TRBV6-5	many	CASSTLQGNYEQYF
TRBV27	.	CASSFGAGGSYERYF
TRBV6-5	many	CASSYDRGNTEAFF
TRBV7-8	many	CASSLVAGGLYEQYF
TRBV4-2	.	CASSHGSTGAYEQCF
TRBV30	many	CAWNGPNTEAFF
TRBV5-1	many	CASSLPQGLDTEAFF
TRBV11-2	few	CASSQTGVGSPLHF
TRBV6-1	many	CASKAAGVSQPQHF
TRBV6-1	many	CASRVAGGTSYEQYF
TRBV6-1	many	CASRPGQGISGANVLTF
TRBV12-3/TRBV12-4	many	CASSRAGEQYF
TRBV7-9	many	CASSPQGGETQYF
TRBV2	.	CASTKYQETQYF
TRBV5-6	.	CASSLVGQELAHEQYF
TRBV5-1	many	CASSQESTGELFF
TRBV12-3/TRBV12-4	many	CASSAGQGAGQPQHF
TRBV18	few	CASSPSSGGNQPQHF
TRBV9	.	CASSTGQLTSPLHF
TRBV5-1	.	CASSPDRALTGELFF
TRBV6-5	.	CASSYGAGLTYEQYF
TRBV11-2	many	CASSLEGTPQETQYF
TRBV4-1	many	CASSRLLGSPKETQYF
TRBV9	few	CASSVAGRGVETQYF
TRBV12-3/TRBV12-4	many	CASRTGTGSYEQYF
TRBV2	many	CASSPENGYTF
TRBV6-1	many	CASSESVGTEAFF
TRBV27	many	CASSPGQGFYGGYTF
TRBV18	.	CASSEGQVGPLHF
TRBV7-9	many	CASSEPTSGTKETQYF